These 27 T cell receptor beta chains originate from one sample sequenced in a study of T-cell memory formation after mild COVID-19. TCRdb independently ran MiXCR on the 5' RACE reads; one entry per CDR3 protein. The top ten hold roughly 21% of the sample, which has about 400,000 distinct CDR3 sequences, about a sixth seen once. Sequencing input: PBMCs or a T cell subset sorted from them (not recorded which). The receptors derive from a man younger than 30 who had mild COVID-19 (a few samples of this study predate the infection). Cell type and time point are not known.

CDR3 DNA sequence: TGTGCCAGCAGCCCCCTTGAACTGTTTTTT. Translated, it gives CASSPLELFF. The chain is built from TRBV6-9 and TRBJ1-4; D not resolved. Germline assignment: CDR1 MNHGY and CDR2 SVAAGI. V was pared by 6 bases and J by 12 bases, with 8 bases between. The CDR3 runs 10 residues.

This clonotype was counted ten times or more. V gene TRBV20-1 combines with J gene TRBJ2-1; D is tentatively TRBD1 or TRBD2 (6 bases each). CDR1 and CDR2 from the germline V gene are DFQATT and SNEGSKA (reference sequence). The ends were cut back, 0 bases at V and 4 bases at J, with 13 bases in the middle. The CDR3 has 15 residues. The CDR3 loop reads CSARDRGRWYNEQFF. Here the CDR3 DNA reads TGCAGTGCTAGAGATCGGGGGCGGTGGTACAATGAGCAGTTCTTC.

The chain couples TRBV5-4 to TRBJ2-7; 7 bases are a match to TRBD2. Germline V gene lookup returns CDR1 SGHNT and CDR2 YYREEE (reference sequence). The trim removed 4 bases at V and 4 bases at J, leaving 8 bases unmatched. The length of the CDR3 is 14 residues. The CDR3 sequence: CASSTGNSGYEQYV. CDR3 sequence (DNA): TGTGCCAGCAGCACCGGGAATAGCGGGTACGAGCAGTACGTC.

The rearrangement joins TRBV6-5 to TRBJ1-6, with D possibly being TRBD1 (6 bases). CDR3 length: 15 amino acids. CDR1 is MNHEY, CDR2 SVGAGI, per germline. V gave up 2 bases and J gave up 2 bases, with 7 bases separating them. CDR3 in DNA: TGTGCCAGCAGTTACGAGGGGGCCTATAATTCACCCCTCCACTTT. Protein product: CASSYEGAYNSPLHF.

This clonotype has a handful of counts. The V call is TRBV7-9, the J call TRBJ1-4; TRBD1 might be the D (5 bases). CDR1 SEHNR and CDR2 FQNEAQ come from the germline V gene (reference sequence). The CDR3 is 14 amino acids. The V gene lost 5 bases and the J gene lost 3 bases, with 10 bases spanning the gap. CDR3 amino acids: CASSITGANEKLFF. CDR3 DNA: TGTGCCAGCAGCATCACAGGAGCTAATGAAAAACTGTTTTTT. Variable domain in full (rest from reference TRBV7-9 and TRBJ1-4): DTGVSQNPRHKITKRGQNVTFRCDPISEHNRLYWYRQTLGQGPEFLTYFQNEAQLEKSRLLSDRFSAERPKGSFSTLEIQRTEQGDSAMYLCASSITGANEKLFFGSGTQLSVL.

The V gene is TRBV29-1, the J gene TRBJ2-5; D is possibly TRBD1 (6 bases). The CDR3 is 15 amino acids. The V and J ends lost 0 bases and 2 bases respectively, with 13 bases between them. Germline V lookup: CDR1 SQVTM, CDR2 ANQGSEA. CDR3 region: CSVEDRTVEQETQYF. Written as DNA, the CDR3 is TGCAGCGTTGAAGACAGGACAGTGGAGCAAGAGACCCAGTACTTC.

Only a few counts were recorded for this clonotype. CDR3 amino acids: CSARDHWRGLWNSPLHF. The CDR3 coding sequence is TGCAGTGCTAGAGATCATTGGAGAGGGTTATGGAATTCACCCCTCCACTTT. This chain connects TRBV20-1 to TRBJ1-6; D remains ambiguous. This CDR3 spans 17 amino acids. With 0 bases removed from V and 7 bases from J, the gap between germline ends came to 19 bases. The germline CDR1 and CDR2 sequences are DFQATT and SNEGSKA (reference sequence).

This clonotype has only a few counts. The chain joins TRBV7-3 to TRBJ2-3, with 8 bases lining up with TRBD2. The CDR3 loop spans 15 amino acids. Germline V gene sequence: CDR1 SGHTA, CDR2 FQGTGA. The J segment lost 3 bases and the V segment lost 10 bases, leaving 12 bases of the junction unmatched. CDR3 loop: CATSPGGGLTDTQYF. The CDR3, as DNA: TGTGCCACCTCCCCCGGCGGGGGGTTGACAGATACGCAGTATTTT.

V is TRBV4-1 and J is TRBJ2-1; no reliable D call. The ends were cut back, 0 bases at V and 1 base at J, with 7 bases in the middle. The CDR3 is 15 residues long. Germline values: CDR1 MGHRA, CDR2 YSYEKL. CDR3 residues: CASSQDLASYNEQFF. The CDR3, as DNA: TGCGCCAGCAGCCAAGATTTGGCTTCCTACAATGAGCAGTTCTTC.

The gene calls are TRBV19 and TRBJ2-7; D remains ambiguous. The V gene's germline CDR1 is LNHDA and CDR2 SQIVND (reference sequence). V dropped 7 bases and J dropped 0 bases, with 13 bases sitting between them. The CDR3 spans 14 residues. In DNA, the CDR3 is TGTGCCAGTAACCGGCAGCTCAGCTCCTACGAGCAGTACTTC. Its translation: CASNRQLSSYEQYF.

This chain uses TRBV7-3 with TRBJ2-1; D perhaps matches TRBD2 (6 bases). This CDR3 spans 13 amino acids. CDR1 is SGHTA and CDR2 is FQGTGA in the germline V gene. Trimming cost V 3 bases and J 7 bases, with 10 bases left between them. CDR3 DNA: TGTGCCAGCAGCTTCCGGGACTGGAATGAGCAGTTCTTC. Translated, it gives CASSFRDWNEQFF.

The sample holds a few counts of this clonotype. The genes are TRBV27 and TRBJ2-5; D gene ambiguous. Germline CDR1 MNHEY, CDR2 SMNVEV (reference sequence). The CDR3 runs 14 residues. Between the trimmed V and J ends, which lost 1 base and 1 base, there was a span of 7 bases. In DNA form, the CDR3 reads TGTGCCAGCAGTTTATGGCCAGGCCAAGAGACCCAGTACTTC. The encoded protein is CASSLWPGQETQYF.

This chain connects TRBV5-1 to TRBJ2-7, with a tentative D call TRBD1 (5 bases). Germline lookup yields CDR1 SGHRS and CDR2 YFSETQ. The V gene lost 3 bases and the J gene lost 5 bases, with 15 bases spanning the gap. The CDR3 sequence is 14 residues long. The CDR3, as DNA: TGCGCCAGCAGCTCGACCCAGGGAACCAACGAGCAGTACTTC. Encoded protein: CASSSTQGTNEQYF.

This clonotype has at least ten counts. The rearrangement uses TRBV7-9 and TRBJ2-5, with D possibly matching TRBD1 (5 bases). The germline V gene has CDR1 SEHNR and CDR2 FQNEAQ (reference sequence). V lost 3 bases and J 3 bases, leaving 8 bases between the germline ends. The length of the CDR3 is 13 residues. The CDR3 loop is CASSLLGEETQYF. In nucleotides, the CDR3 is TGTGCCAGCAGCTTGCTAGGGGAAGAGACCCAGTACTTC. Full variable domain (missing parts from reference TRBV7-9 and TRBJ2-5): DTGVSQNPRHKITKRGQNVTFRCDPISEHNRLYWYRQTLGQGPEFLTYFQNEAQLEKSRLLSDRFSAERPKGSFSTLEIQRTEQGDSAMYLCASSLLGEETQYFGPGTRLLVL.

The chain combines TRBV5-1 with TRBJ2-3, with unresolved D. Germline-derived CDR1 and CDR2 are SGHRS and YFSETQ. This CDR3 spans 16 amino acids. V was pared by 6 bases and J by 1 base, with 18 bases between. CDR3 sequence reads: CASNPIGPSGTDTQYF. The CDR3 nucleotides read TGCGCCAGCAACCCGATAGGGCCTTCTGGCACAGATACGCAGTATTTT.

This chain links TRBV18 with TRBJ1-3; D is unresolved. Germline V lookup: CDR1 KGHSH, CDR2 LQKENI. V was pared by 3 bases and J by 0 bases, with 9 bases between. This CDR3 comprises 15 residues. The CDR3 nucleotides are TGTGCCAGCTCACCCGGGAAGGTCTCTGGAAACACCATATATTTT. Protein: CASSPGKVSGNTIYF.

CDR3 in DNA: TGTGCCAGCAGCTCCCACAGGGGTAGCACAGATACGCAGTATTTT. Protein product: CASSSHRGSTDTQYF. The gene calls are TRBV5-4 and TRBJ2-3; TRBD1 agrees at 7 bases. CDR1 and CDR2 (germline): SGHNT, YYREEE (reference sequence). This CDR3 comprises 15 residues. The trim removed 3 bases at V and 0 bases at J, leaving 4 bases unmatched.

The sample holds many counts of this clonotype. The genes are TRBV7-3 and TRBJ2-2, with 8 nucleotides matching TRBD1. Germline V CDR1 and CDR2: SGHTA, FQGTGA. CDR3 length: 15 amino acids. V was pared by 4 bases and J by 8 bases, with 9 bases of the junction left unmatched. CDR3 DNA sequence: TGTGCCAGCAGCTCCACAGGGGGAGAGTCAGGGGAGCTGTTTTTT. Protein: CASSSTGGESGELFF.

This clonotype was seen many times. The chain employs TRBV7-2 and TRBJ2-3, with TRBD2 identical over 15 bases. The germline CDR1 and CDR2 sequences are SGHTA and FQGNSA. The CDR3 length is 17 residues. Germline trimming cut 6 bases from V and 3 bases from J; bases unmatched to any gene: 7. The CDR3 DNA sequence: TGTGCCAGCAGGAGGACTAGCGGGGGGGTGGGGACAGATACGCAGTATTTT. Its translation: CASRRTSGGVGTDTQYF.

CDR3 bases: TGCGCCAGCAGCTTGACAGCGGGGGACACAGATACGCAGTATTTT. The encoded protein is CASSLTAGDTDTQYF. This chain links TRBV5-1 with TRBJ2-3, with TRBD2 identical over 8 bases. Losses at the gene ends were 1 base for V and 2 bases for J; bases not matched to a gene: 3. This CDR3 comprises 15 residues. Germline CDR1 SGHRS, CDR2 YFSETQ.

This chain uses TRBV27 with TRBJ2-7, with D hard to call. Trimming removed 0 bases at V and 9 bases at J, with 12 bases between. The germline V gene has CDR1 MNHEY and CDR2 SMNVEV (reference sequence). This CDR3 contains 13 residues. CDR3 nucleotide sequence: TGTGCCAGCAGTTTATCGATGGGGTCCGGGCAGTACTTC. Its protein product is CASSLSMGSGQYF.

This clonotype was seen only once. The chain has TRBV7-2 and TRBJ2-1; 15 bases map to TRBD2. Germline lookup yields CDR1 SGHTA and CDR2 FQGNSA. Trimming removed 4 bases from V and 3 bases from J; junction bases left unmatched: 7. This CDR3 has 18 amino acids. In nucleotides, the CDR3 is TGTGCCAGCAGCTGGACTAGCGGGGGGGCTTCTATCTACAATGAGCAGTTCTTC. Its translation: CASSWTSGGASIYNEQFF.

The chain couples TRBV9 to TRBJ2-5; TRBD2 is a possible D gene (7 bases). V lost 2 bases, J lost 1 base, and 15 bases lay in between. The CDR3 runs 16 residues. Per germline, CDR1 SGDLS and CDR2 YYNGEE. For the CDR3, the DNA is TGTGCCAGCAGCGTTGGCGGGAGAGGGGGCCAAGAGACCCAGTACTTC. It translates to CASSVGGRGGQETQYF.

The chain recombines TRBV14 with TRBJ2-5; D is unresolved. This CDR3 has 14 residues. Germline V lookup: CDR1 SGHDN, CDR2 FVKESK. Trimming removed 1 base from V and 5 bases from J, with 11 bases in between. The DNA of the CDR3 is TGTGCCAGCAGCCAAGCCTCTAGATGGGAGACCCAGTACTTC. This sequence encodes CASSQASRWETQYF.

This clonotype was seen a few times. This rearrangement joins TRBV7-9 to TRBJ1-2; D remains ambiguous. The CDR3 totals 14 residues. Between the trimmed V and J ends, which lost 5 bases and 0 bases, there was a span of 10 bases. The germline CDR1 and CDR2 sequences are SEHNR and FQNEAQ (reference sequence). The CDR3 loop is CASSPPSPNYGYTF. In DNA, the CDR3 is TGTGCCAGCAGCCCCCCGTCCCCTAACTATGGCTACACCTTC.

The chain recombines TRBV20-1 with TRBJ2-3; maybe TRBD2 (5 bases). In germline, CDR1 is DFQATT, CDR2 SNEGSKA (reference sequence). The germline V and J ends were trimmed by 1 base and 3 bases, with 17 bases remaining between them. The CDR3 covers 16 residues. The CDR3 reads CSARVLSRGRTDTQYF. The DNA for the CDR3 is TGCAGTGCTAGAGTTCTGTCCCGGGGTAGGACAGATACGCAGTATTTT.

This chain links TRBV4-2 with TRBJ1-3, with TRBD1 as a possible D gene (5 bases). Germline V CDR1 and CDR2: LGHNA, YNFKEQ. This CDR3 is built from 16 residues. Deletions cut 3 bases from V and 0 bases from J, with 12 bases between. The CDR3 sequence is CASSQLDSSSGNTIYF. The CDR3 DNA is TGTGCCAGCAGCCAGCTCGACAGCAGCTCTGGAAACACCATATATTTT.